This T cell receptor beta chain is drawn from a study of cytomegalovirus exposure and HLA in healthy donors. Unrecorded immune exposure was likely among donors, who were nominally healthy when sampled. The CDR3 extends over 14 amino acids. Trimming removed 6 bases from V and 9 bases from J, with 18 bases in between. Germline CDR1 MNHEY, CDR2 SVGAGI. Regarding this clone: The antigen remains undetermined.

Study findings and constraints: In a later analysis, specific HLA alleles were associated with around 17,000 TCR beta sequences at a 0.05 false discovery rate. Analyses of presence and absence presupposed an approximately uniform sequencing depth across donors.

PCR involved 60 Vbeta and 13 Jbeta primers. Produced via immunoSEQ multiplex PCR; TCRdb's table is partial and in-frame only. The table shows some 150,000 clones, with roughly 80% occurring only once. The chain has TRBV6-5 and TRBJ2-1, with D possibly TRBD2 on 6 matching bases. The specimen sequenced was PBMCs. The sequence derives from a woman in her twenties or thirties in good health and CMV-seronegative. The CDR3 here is CASSRAGGRFEQFF. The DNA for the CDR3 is TGTGCCAGCAGCCGCGCCGGGGGTAGATTTGAGCAGTTCTTC.